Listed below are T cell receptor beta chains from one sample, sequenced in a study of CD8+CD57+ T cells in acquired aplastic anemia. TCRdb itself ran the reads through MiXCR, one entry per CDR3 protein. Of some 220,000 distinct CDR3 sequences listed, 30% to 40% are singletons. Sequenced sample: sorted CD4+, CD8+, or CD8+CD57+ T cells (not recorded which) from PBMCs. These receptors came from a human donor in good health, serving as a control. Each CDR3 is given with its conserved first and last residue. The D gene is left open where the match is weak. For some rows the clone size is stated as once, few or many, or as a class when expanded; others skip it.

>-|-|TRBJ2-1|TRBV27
TGTGCCAGCAGGAATATGCTAAACTCCTACAATGAGCAGTTCTTC
CASRNMLNSYNEQFF
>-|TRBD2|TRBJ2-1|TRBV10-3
TGTGCCACGGGAGGGGCATACAATGAGCAGTTCTTC
CATGGAYNEQFF
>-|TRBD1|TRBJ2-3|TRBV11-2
TGTGCCAGCAGCCCCCCCAGGACAGGCTACACAGATACGCAGTATTTT
CASSPPRTGYTDTQYF
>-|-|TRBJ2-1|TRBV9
TGTGCCCGCAGTCGGATAAGCGACAGACAGCCTTGTGAGCAGTTCTTC
CARSRISDRQPCEQFF
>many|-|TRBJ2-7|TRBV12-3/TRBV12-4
TGTGCCAGCACCCTCGGGAAGGGCTACGAGCAGTACTTC
CASTLGKGYEQYF
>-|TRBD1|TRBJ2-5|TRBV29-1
TGCAGCGTTGTGGGGAGACAGGGGGGTTGGGAGACCCAGTACTTC
CSVVGRQGGWETQYF
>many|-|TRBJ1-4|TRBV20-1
TGCAGTGCTAGGGAAACAACTAATGAAAAACTGTTTTTT
CSARETTNEKLFF
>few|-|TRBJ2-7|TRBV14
TGTGCCAGCAGCCCTTTGCTCTCATCAGGCTCCTACGAGCAGTACTTC
CASSPLLSSGSYEQYF
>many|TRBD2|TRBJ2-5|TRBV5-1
TGCGCCAGCAGCTTGGCGAGAGCGGGAGGGCCGGGGACCCAGTACTTC
CASSLARAGGPGTQYF
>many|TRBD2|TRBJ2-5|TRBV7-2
TGTGCCAGCAGCCGACCGACTAGCGGGGTTAGGGAGACCCAGTACTTC
CASSRPTSGVRETQYF
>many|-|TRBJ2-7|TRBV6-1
TGTGCCAGCAGCGCCGACTCCCAAAGATCCTCGTGGCAGTACTTC
CASSADSQRSSWQYF
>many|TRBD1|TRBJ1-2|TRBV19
TGTGCCAGTAGTATACCGGCCGGTGGACAGGGTAACTATGGCTACACCTTC
CASSIPAGGQGNYGYTF
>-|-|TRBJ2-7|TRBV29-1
TGCAGCGTTGTCGGCAGCGGAGGAGAGCAGTACTTC
CSVVGSGGEQYF
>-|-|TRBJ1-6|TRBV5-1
TGCGCCAGCAGCTTGGTAGGGTCGGCGGGCTCCTATAATTCACCCCTCCACTTT
CASSLVGSAGSYNSPLHF
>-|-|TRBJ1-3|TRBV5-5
TGTGCCAGCAGCTTGGACACCTCTGGAAACACCATATATTTT
CASSLDTSGNTIYF
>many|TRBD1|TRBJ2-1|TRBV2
TGTGCCAGCCCCCTAAGGGACAGGAACAATGAGCAGTTCTTC
CASPLRDRNNEQFF
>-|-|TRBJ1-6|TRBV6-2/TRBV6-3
TGTGCCAGCAGTTACGTTGCAGGGAGCTCCTATAATTCACCCCTCCACTTT
CASSYVAGSSYNSPLHF
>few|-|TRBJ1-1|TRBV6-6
TGTGCCAGCAGTTACGACAGTCGAACCTCACGGGCTTTCTTT
CASSYDSRTSRAFF
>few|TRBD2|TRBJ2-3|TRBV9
TGTGCCAGCAGCGTAAGCGGGGGGGCCACAGATACGCAGTATTTT
CASSVSGGATDTQYF
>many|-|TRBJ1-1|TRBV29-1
TGCAGCGAAGACCGGGTCTCGAACACTGAAGCTTTCTTT
CSEDRVSNTEAFF
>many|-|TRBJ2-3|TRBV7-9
TGTGCCAGCAGCTTAGTGAGCGTCACAGATACGCAGTATTTT
CASSLVSVTDTQYF
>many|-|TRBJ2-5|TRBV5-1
TGTGCCAGCAGCCTAACACAAGAGACCCAGTACTTC
CASSLTQETQYF
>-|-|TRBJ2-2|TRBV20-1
TGCAGTGCTAGCTACGGGGCGAACACCGGGGAGCTGTTTTTT
CSASYGANTGELFF
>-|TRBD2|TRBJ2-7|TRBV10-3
TGTGCCAGCAGTGGAGGAAACCTAGCGGGGCCCACCTACGAGCAGTACTTC
CASSGGNLAGPTYEQYF
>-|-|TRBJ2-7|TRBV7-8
TGCGCCAGCAGCTTAACGGACGGTTACGAGCAGTACTTC
CASSLTDGYEQYF
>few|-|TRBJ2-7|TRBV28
TGTGCCAGCACCGGTGAATTCTACGAGCAGTACTTC
CASTGEFYEQYF
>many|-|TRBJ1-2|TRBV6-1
TGTGCCAGCATGACAGATTATGGCTACACCTTC
CASMTDYGYTF
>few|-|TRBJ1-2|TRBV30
TGTGCCTGGAGTCTGGGGAGGGGGTATGGCTACACCTTC
CAWSLGRGYGYTF
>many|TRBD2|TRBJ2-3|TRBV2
TGTGCCAGCAGTGATGTGGCGGGGGGCATTGCAGATACGCAGTATTTT
CASSDVAGGIADTQYF
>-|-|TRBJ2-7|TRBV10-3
TGTGCCATCAGTGACTCTACAGGGTACTACGGGCAGTACTTC
CAISDSTGYYGQYF
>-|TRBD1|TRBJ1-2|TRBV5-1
TGCGCCAGCACTTGGGCCCCTGGACAGGGGGTAGGCTATGGCTACACCTTC
CASTWAPGQGVGYGYTF
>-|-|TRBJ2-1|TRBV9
TGTGCCAGCAGCCAAGGAACAGGGAGTAGGGTTCTTGGGCAGTTCTTC
CASSQGTGSRVLGQFF
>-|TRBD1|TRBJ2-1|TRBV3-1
TGTGCCAGCAGCATATCCGGGACAGGGGATGAGCAGTTCTTC
CASSISGTGDEQFF
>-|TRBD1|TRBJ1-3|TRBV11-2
TGTGCCAGCAGTCTCGGGACAGCCAACTCTGGAAACACCATATATTTT
CASSLGTANSGNTIYF
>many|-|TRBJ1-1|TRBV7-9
TGTGCCAGCCGCCTGGGAGCAGGGACTGAAGCTTTCTTT
CASRLGAGTEAFF
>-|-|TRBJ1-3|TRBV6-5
TGTGCCAGCAGTTCGACGGACTCTGGAAACACCATATATTTT
CASSSTDSGNTIYF
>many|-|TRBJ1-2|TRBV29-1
TGCAGCGTTGTCCCGCCAGGGTTGTATGGCTACACCTTC
CSVVPPGLYGYTF
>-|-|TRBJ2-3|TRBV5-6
TGTGCCAGCAGCTCCGGGTTGAAAGATACGCAGTATTTT
CASSSGLKDTQYF
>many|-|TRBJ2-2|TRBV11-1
TGTGCCAGCAGCCAAAGGAACACCGGGGAGCTGTTTTTT
CASSQRNTGELFF
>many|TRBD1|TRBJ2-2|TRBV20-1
TGCAGTGCTAGACGACAGGGAGACGGGGAGCTGTTTTTT
CSARRQGDGELFF
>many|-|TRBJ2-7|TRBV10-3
TGTGCCATCAGGGACGGGGCCTACGAGCAGTACTTC
CAIRDGAYEQYF
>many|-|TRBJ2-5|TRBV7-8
TGTGCCAGCAGCTTTAGCCCAAGGGGAAGGGAGACCCAGTACTTC
CASSFSPRGRETQYF
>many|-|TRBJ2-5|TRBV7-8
TGTGCCAGCAGCTTTTATGGCGTCGGGGGCACCCAGTACTTC
CASSFYGVGGTQYF
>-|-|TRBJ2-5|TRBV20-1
TGCAGTGCTAGAGACGAAAGCCTAGAGACCCAGTACTTC
CSARDESLETQYF
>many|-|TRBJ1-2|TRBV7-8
TGTGCCAGCAGCTTAGGACAGGCAACCTACCCTTACACCTTC
CASSLGQATYPYTF
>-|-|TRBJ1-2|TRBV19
TGTGCCAGTAGCCCCCTGGGTGGGGCGAATGGCTACACCTTC
CASSPLGGANGYTF
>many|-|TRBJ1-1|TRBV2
TGTGCCAGCAGTGATAGGCCAGGGAGAGGAGCTTTCTTT
CASSDRPGRGAFF
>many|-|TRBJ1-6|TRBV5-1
TGCGCCAGCAGCCGGGGGGAATGGAATTCACCCCTCCACTTT
CASSRGEWNSPLHF
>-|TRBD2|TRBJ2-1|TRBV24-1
TGTGCCACCAGGCCCGGGACTAGCGGGACCCACAATGAGCAGTTCTTC
CATRPGTSGTHNEQFF
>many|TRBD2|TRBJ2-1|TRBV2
TGTGCCAGCAGGGGGACTAGCGGGAGGAATGAGCAGTTCTTC
CASRGTSGRNEQFF
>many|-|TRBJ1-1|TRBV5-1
TGTGCCAGCAGTACGACAGTGAACACTGAAGCTTTCTTT
CASSTTVNTEAFF
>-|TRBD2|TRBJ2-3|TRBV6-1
TGTGCCAGCCGAACACACGTATTAGCGGGGGGGGCCGCCCCACCAGATACGCAGTATTTT
CASRTHVLAGGAAPPDTQYF